A selection of T cell receptor beta chains follows, all from one sample in a study of monozygotic twins with inflammatory bowel disease. From the 5' RACE reads, TCRdb lists one entry per CDR3 protein and no DNA. The data include 150,000 to 200,000 distinct CDR3 sequences; the top ten clones carry roughly 2.4%. The sequenced sample was blood. The source is a human donor with ulcerative colitis or Crohn's disease, or a healthy co-twin of an affected twin (not recorded which). The CDR3 runs from the conserved cysteine through the conserved F or W. Each record gives: J gene, V gene, CDR3 protein.

J gene: TRBJ2-7; V gene: TRBV7-2; CDR3 protein: CASSLGQGVTYEQYF
J gene: TRBJ2-3; V gene: TRBV5-1; CDR3 protein: CASSDPTDTQYF
J gene: TRBJ2-3; V gene: TRBV20-1; CDR3 protein: CSAIWLLEGRADTQYF
J gene: TRBJ2-5; V gene: TRBV7-2; CDR3 protein: CASSYREYQETQYF
J gene: TRBJ2-2; V gene: TRBV29-1; CDR3 protein: CSVDGENTGELFF
J gene: TRBJ2-1; V gene: TRBV20-1; CDR3 protein: CSARRPSGASREQFF
J gene: TRBJ2-3; V gene: TRBV18; CDR3 protein: CASSPLGGTGITDTQYF
J gene: TRBJ2-1; V gene: TRBV20-1; CDR3 protein: CSASVGGAYNEQFF
J gene: TRBJ1-1; V gene: TRBV12-3/TRBV12-4; CDR3 protein: CASSLNRGRVTEAFF
J gene: TRBJ2-7; V gene: TRBV5-6; CDR3 protein: CASSLAGAQWEQYF
J gene: TRBJ2-2; V gene: TRBV7-8; CDR3 protein: CASSPLGLAGGTGELFF
J gene: TRBJ2-7; V gene: TRBV29-1; CDR3 protein: CSVGTGEDEQYF
J gene: TRBJ2-3; V gene: TRBV3-1; CDR3 protein: CASSQDWRGGDTQYF
J gene: TRBJ1-1; V gene: TRBV12-3/TRBV12-4; CDR3 protein: CASRIRDSRSMNTEAFF
J gene: TRBJ2-5; V gene: TRBV3-1; CDR3 protein: CASSQGVDRLGETQYF
J gene: TRBJ2-7; V gene: TRBV7-8; CDR3 protein: CASSHGGTGLDEQYF
J gene: TRBJ2-5; V gene: TRBV7-2; CDR3 protein: CASSLEGQGAQYF
J gene: TRBJ1-2; V gene: TRBV7-8; CDR3 protein: CASSSYRVNYGYTF
J gene: TRBJ1-2; V gene: TRBV6-1; CDR3 protein: CASRRGQGVYGYTF
J gene: TRBJ1-1; V gene: TRBV7-9; CDR3 protein: CASSFGAGTGENTEAFF
J gene: TRBJ2-7; V gene: TRBV5-1; CDR3 protein: CASSGTGDLYEQYF
J gene: TRBJ2-7; V gene: TRBV5-1; CDR3 protein: CASTSWGQAYEQYF
J gene: TRBJ1-4; V gene: TRBV3-1; CDR3 protein: CASSRGPDAEKLFF
J gene: TRBJ2-7; V gene: TRBV7-2; CDR3 protein: CASSSTRLEQYF
J gene: TRBJ2-5; V gene: TRBV7-2; CDR3 protein: CASSFRLNTVYQETQYF
J gene: TRBJ2-5; V gene: TRBV12-3/TRBV12-4; CDR3 protein: CASSFRGAETQYF
J gene: TRBJ2-7; V gene: TRBV20-1; CDR3 protein: CSARVPGQPYEQYF
J gene: TRBJ2-1; V gene: TRBV5-1; CDR3 protein: CASSLAGDTYNEQFF
J gene: TRBJ1-2; V gene: TRBV13; CDR3 protein: CASSSRTGSPYGYTF
J gene: TRBJ2-1; V gene: TRBV9; CDR3 protein: CASSALGPYNEQFF
J gene: TRBJ1-3; V gene: TRBV12-3/TRBV12-4; CDR3 protein: CASGRKPSLSGNTIYF
J gene: TRBJ2-3; V gene: TRBV20-1; CDR3 protein: CSARDSGRDTDTQYF
J gene: TRBJ1-2; V gene: TRBV28; CDR3 protein: CASSRVDRGYSGYTF
J gene: TRBJ2-7; V gene: TRBV4-3; CDR3 protein: CASSRLLLAGPYEQYF
J gene: TRBJ2-5; V gene: TRBV11-1; CDR3 protein: CASSFPSVPGRGQETQYF
J gene: TRBJ2-2; V gene: TRBV6-6; CDR3 protein: CASSYVAGELFF
J gene: TRBJ1-2; V gene: TRBV2; CDR3 protein: CATTLRGTNYGYTF
J gene: TRBJ2-1; V gene: TRBV18; CDR3 protein: CASSPRGLATEQFF
J gene: TRBJ2-2; V gene: TRBV28; CDR3 protein: CASSFAEQGAPDTGELFF
J gene: TRBJ2-1; V gene: TRBV19; CDR3 protein: CAISDTYNEQFF
J gene: TRBJ1-2; V gene: TRBV4-3; CDR3 protein: CASSQDLGPTDGYTF
J gene: TRBJ2-1; V gene: TRBV7-2; CDR3 protein: CGSSSTSGRIYEQFF
J gene: TRBJ1-5; V gene: TRBV5-6; CDR3 protein: CASSRQGNSNQPQHF
J gene: TRBJ2-1; V gene: TRBV5-1; CDR3 protein: CASSLVPLSDSPYNEQFF
J gene: TRBJ1-4; V gene: TRBV4-1; CDR3 protein: CASSPPGGRGEKLFF
J gene: TRBJ1-1; V gene: TRBV6-5; CDR3 protein: CASSYRQGATGLTEAFF
J gene: TRBJ2-5; V gene: TRBV3-1; CDR3 protein: CASSPGTSGGEGETQYF
J gene: TRBJ2-2; V gene: TRBV3-1; CDR3 protein: CASSLTGPTGELFF
J gene: TRBJ2-7; V gene: TRBV12-3/TRBV12-4; CDR3 protein: CASSFPGQGYEQYF
J gene: TRBJ2-2; V gene: TRBV4-1; CDR3 protein: CASSSPSGTGELFF
J gene: TRBJ1-4; V gene: TRBV19; CDR3 protein: CASRKPGQMTTNEKLFF